Listed below are T cell receptor beta chains from one sample, sequenced in a study of cytomegalovirus exposure and HLA in healthy donors. TCRdb's table, derived via immunoSEQ multiplex PCR, lists solely in-frame clones and lacks some. The data show some 160,000 clones, approximately 80% seen once. Source material: PBMCs. Receptors were obtained from a middle-aged man in good health and CMV-seropositive. CDR3s include the opening cysteine and the closing phenylalanine or tryptophan. The order of the fields is V gene, D gene, clone size, J gene, CDR3 DNA, CDR3 protein. A D gene is named only where the DNA matches it firmly. Clone size, where shown, is once, few, many, or a class for clones that have expanded.

>TRBV7-9|-|-|TRBJ1-1
TGTGCCAGCAGCTTACCAGGGAAGAACACTGAAGCTTTCTTT
CASSLPGKNTEAFF
>TRBV6-4|-|-|TRBJ2-1
TGTGCCAGCAGCCCCGACAGCTACAATGAGCAGTTCTTC
CASSPDSYNEQFF
>TRBV19|TRBD1|-|TRBJ1-5
TGTGCCAGTAGTCAGGGGGCCGTTCAGCCCCAGCATTTT
CASSQGAVQPQHF
>TRBV9|-|-|TRBJ2-5
TGTGCCAGCAGCGTAGATAACGGAGAAGAGGCCCAGTACTTC
CASSVDNGEEAQYF
>TRBV28|TRBD2|-|TRBJ2-3
TGTGCCAGCAGTTGGATCGGGGGGGGTGTTCATACGCAGTATTTT
CASSWIGGGVHTQYF
>TRBV5-1|-|-|TRBJ1-1
TGCGCCAGCAGCTTAAGGAGCAACACTGAAGCTTTCTTT
CASSLRSNTEAFF
>TRBV23-1|TRBD2|-|TRBJ2-1
TGCGCCAGCAGCCCGCGGGAGGGAGGGTGTAGATCCCCTTGTCATGAGCAGTTCTTC
CASSPREGGCRSPCHEQFF
>TRBV2|TRBD1|few|TRBJ1-1
TGTGCCAGCAGTGATCTTCGGGGACAGGGAGGGAACACTGAAGCTTTCTTT
CASSDLRGQGGNTEAFF
>TRBV5-6|-|-|TRBJ2-2
TGTGCCAGCAGCTTGGAGCAGGGGTGGGGCACCGGGGAGCTGTTTTTT
CASSLEQGWGTGELFF
>TRBV11-2|TRBD1|-|TRBJ1-4
TGTGCCAGCAGCAAATACGGGACAGGGCATGAAAAACTGTTTTTT
CASSKYGTGHEKLFF
>TRBV6-6|-|-|TRBJ1-4
TGTGCCAGCAGTTACACGGAGGGAGGAAAACTGTTTTTT
CASSYTEGGKLFF
>TRBV27|-|few|TRBJ1-1
TGTGCCAGCAGTAACGGCAGGGGCTTTGAAGCTTTCTTT
CASSNGRGFEAFF
>TRBV5-4|-|few|TRBJ2-1
TGTGCCAGCAGCTTGGGACCCCTCACTAGCACTGAGCAGTTCTTC
CASSLGPLTSTEQFF
>TRBV5-4|-|-|TRBJ2-7
TGTGCCAGCAGCGACTCTACAGGGTACGAGCAGTACTTC
CASSDSTGYEQYF
>TRBV27|-|-|TRBJ1-6
TGTGCCAGCACCTTGGGGCAGGGGTATAATTCACCCCTCCACTTT
CASTLGQGYNSPLHF
>TRBV7-8|-|few|TRBJ1-2
TGTGCCAGCAGCCCCGGGAATGGCTACACCTTC
CASSPGNGYTF
>TRBV7-8|-|few|TRBJ1-4
TGTGCCAGCAGCTCTCAGGGACATGCAACTAATGAAAAACTGTTTTTT
CASSSQGHATNEKLFF
>TRBV2|-|-|TRBJ2-3
TGTGCCAGCAGGGGGTGGGACAGAGATCAACGGGGGGATACGCAGTATTTT
CASRGWDRDQRGDTQYF
>TRBV7-7|TRBD2|-|TRBJ2-3
TGTGCTAGCAGCCAGGTAGCGGGGGGGGACACAGATACGCAGTATTTT
CASSQVAGGDTDTQYF
>TRBV6-1|-|-|TRBJ2-2
TGTGCCAGCAGTGAAGCTCCAAACACCGGGGAGCTGTTTTTT
CASSEAPNTGELFF
>TRBV4-3|-|-|TRBJ2-7
TGCGCCAGCAGCCAAGGGGTGGGGGGGCGAACACCCTACGAGCAGTACTTC
CASSQGVGGRTPYEQYF
>TRBV11-2|TRBD1|-|TRBJ1-1
TGTGCCAGCAGCAAGCCAGGGGGCACTGAAGCTTTCTTT
CASSKPGGTEAFF
>TRBV11-2|-|-|TRBJ2-3
TGTGCCAGCACCCCTAGCACAGATACGCAGTATTTT
CASTPSTDTQYF
>TRBV6-6|-|-|TRBJ1-1
TGTGCCAGCAGTTTTTTAAACACTGAAGCTTTCTTT
CASSFLNTEAFF
>TRBV4-3|-|few|TRBJ1-1
TGCGCCAGCAGCCAAGATCCAAGGGGCACTGAAGCTTTCTTT
CASSQDPRGTEAFF
>TRBV6-5|-|-|TRBJ2-7
TGTGCCAGCAGTTATCAGAAATCCTACGAGCAGTACTTC
CASSYQKSYEQYF
>TRBV6-4|TRBD1|-|TRBJ1-2
TGTGCCAGCAGTGACACGGGGGACAGTATGGTTGGCTACACCTTC
CASSDTGDSMVGYTF
>TRBV7-9|TRBD1|-|TRBJ1-2
TGTGCCAGCAGCTCGGGACAGGGGGCGCATGGCTACACCTTC
CASSSGQGAHGYTF
>TRBV6-1|-|-|TRBJ1-1
TGTGCCAGTGCCAGGGTAGGGTACACTGAAGCTTTCTTT
CASARVGYTEAFF
>TRBV27|-|-|TRBJ2-1
TGTGCCAGCAGTTCATTAGCTTTGAATGAGCAGTTCTTC
CASSSLALNEQFF
>TRBV5-8|TRBD1|-|TRBJ1-2
TGTGCCAGCAGCTTGAAGAGAAGGACAGGCGTAACTATGGCAGGGGCTGGCTACACCTTC
CASSLKRRTGVTMAGAGYTF
>TRBV5-1|TRBD1|-|TRBJ2-7
TGCGCCAGCAGTAGGGACAGGGGGTCCTCCTACGAGCAGTACTTC
CASSRDRGSSYEQYF
>TRBV12-5|TRBD1|-|TRBJ2-5
TGTGCTAGTGGTTTAGGACAGGGGGGGTTCCAAGAGACCCAGTACTTC
CASGLGQGGFQETQYF
>TRBV9|TRBD1|-|TRBJ1-1
TGTGCCAGCAGCGTAGGACAGGGGATGAACACTGAAGCTTTCTTT
CASSVGQGMNTEAFF
>TRBV2|TRBD1|-|TRBJ1-4
TGTGCCAGCAGTGACCGGGACAGGGGGGGAGAAAAACTGTTTTTT
CASSDRDRGGEKLFF
>TRBV11-3|TRBD2|-|TRBJ2-1
TGTGCCAGCAGCTTGGGGGGGTCCTCCTACAATGAGCAGTTCTTC
CASSLGGSSYNEQFF
>TRBV23-1|-|-|TRBJ1-4
TGCGCCAGCAGTCAATCAAAGGGACACCCGAAACTGTTTTTT
CASSQSKGHPKLFF